Described below is a single T cell receptor (beta chain) sequence and its context. This sample stems from a study of PD-1 and CTLA-4 blockade in melanoma. The assay was immunoSEQ multiplex PCR, and TCRdb's table has in-frame clones only and misses some. The sample records about 21,000 clones, about 91% being singletons. Germline CDR1 reads MDHEN; CDR2 reads SYDVKM. CDR3 length equals 15 residues. The V end was cut by 2 bases, the J end by 0 bases, with 10 bases between. Sequencing used CD8+ T cells from peripheral blood, obtained before anti-PD-1 treatment. The chain links TRBV28 to TRBJ1-1, with D unclear. The receptor was isolated from a human donor with melanoma. The CDR3 reads CASSLPFGMNTEAFF. Here the CDR3 DNA reads TGTGCCAGCAGTTTACCTTTTGGGATGAACACTGAAGCTTTCTTT.